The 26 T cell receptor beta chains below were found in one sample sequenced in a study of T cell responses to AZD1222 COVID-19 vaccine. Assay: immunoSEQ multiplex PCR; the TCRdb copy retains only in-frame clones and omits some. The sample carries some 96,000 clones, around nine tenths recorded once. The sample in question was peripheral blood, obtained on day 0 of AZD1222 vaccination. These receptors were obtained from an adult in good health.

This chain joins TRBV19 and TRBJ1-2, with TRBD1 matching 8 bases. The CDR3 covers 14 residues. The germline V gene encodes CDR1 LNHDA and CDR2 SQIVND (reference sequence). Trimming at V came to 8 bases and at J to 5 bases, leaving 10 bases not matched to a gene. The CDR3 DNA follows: TGTGCCAGTCATCGCGCAGGGGGCGGGTATGGCTACACCTTC. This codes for CASHRAGGGYGYTF. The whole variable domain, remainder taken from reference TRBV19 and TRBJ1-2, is DGGITQSPKYLFRKEGQNVTLSCEQNLNHDAMYWYRQDPGQGLRLIYYSQIVNDFQKGDIAEGYSVSREKKESFPLTVTSAQKNPTAFYLCASHRAGGGYGYTFGSGTRLTVV.

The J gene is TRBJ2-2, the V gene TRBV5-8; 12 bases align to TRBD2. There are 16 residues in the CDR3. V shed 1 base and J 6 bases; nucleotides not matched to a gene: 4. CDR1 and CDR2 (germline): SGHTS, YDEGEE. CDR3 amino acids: CASSLLRLAGAGELFF. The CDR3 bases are TGTGCCAGCAGCTTGTTGAGACTAGCGGGGGCCGGGGAGCTGTTTTTT.

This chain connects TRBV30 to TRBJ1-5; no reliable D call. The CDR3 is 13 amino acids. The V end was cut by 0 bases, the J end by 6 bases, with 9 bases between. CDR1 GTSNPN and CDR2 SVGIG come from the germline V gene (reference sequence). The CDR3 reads CAWSVREFQPQHF. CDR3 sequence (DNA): TGTGCCTGGAGTGTTAGGGAGTTTCAGCCCCAGCATTTT.

This chain's CDR3 is CASSPDIDTEAFF. CDR3 coding DNA: TGCGCCAGCAGCCCCGACATCGACACTGAAGCTTTCTTT. The rearrangement links TRBV5-1 to TRBJ1-1; D remains unclear. V was trimmed by 4 bases and J by 3 bases, leaving 10 bases between them. The CDR3 loop spans 13 amino acids. Germline CDR1 reads SGHRS; CDR2 reads YFSETQ.

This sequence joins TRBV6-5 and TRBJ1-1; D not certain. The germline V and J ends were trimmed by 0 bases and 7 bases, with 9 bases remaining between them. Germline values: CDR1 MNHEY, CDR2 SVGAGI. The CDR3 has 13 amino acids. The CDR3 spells CASSYSPQNEAFF. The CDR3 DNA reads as TGTGCCAGCAGTTACTCCCCACAAAATGAAGCTTTCTTT.

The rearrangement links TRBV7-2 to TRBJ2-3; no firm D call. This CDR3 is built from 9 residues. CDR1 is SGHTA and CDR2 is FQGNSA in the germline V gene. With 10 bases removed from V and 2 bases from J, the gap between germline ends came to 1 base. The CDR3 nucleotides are TGTGCCACCACAGATACGCAGTATTTT. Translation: CATTDTQYF.

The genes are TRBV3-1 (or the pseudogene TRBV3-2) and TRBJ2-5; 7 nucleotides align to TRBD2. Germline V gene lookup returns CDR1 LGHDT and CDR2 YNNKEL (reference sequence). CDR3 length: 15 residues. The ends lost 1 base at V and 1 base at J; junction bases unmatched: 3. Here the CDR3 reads CASSQGPGGQETQYF. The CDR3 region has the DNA TGTGCCAGCAGCCAAGGTCCGGGGGGCCAAGAGACCCAGTACTTC.

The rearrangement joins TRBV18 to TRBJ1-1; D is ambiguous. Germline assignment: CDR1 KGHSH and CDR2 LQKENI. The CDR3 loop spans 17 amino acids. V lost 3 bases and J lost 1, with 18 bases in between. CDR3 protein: CASSPPVLASQNTEAFF. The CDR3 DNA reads TGTGCCAGCTCACCTCCGGTGCTCGCTAGTCAGAACACTGAAGCTTTCTTT.

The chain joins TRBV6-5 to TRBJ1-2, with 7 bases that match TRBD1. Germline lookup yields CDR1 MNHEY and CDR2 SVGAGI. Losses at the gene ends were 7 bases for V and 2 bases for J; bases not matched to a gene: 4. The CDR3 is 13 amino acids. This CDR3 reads CASKRGQNYGYTF. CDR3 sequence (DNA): TGTGCCAGCAAGAGGGGACAGAACTATGGCTACACCTTC.

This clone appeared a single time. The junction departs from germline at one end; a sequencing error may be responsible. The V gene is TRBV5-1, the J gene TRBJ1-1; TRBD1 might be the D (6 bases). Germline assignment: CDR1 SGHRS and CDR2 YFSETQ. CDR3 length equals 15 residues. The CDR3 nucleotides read TGCGCCAGCAGTTTGGTGAACAGGGCGAACACTGAAGCTTTCTTT. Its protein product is CASSLVNRANTEAFF.

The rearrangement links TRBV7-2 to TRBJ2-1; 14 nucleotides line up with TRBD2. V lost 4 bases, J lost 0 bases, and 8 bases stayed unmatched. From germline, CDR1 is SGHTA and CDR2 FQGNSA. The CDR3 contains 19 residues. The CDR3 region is CASSWGLAGAKISYNEQFF. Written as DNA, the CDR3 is TGTGCCAGCAGCTGGGGACTAGCGGGGGCCAAAATCTCCTACAATGAGCAGTTCTTC.

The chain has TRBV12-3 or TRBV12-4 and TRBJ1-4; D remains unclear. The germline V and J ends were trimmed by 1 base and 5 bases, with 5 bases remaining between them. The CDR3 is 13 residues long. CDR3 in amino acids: CASSLGQNEKLFF. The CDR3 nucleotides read TGTGCCAGCAGTTTAGGGCAGAATGAAAAACTGTTTTTT.

The chain's CDR3 is CASSPNRGFVETQYF. CDR3 bases: TGTGCCAGCAGCCCAAATCGTGGGTTTGTGGAGACCCAGTACTTC. The rearrangement uses TRBV2 and TRBJ2-5; unclear D gene. This CDR3 has 15 residues. V was trimmed by 6 bases and J by 5 bases, leaving 19 bases between them. CDR1 is SNHLY, CDR2 FYNNEI, per germline. Together with reference TRBV2 and TRBJ2-5, the CDR3 gives the full variable domain: EPEVTQTPSHQVTQMGQEVILRCVPISNHLYFYWYRQILGQKVEFLVSFYNNEISEKSEIFDDQFSVERPDGSNFTLKIRSTKLEDSAMYFCASSPNRGFVETQYFGPGTRLLVL.

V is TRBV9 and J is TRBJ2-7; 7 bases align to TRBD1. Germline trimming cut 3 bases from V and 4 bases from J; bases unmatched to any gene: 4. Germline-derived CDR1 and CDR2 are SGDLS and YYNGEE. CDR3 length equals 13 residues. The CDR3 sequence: CASSAGTEYEQYF. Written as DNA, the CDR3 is TGTGCCAGCAGCGCAGGGACAGAATACGAGCAGTACTTC.

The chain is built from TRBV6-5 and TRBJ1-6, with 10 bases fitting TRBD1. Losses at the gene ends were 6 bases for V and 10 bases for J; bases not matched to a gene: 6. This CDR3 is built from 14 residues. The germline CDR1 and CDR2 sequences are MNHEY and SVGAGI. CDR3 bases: TGTGCCAGCAGGAGGGACAGGGGAATGTCACCCCTCCACTTT. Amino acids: CASRRDRGMSPLHF.

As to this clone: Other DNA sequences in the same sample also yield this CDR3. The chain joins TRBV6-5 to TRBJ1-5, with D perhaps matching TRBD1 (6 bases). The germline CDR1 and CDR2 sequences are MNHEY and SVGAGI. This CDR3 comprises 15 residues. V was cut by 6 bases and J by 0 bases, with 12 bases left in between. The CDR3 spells CASRTTGDSNQPQHF. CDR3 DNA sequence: TGTGCCAGCAGAACGACAGGAGATAGCAATCAGCCCCAGCATTTT.

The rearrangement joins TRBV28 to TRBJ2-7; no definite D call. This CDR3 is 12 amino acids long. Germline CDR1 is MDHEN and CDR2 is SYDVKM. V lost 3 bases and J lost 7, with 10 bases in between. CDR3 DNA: TGTGCCAGCAGTTTCGACTGGGTAGAGCAGTACTTC. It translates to CASSFDWVEQYF.

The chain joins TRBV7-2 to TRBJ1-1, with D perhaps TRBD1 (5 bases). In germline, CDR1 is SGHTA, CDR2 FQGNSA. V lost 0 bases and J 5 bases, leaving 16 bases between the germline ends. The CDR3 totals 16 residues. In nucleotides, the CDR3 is TGTGCCAGCAGCTTAGCCCTGGCGGGGGGAGGAACTGAAGCTTTCTTT. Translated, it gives CASSLALAGGGTEAFF.

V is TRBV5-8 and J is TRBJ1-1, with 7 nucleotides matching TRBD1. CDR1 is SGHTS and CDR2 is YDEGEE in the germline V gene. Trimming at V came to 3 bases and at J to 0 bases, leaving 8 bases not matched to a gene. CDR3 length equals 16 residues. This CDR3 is CASSSGTVTLNTEAFF. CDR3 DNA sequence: TGTGCCAGCAGCTCTGGGACAGTAACTTTGAACACTGAAGCTTTCTTT. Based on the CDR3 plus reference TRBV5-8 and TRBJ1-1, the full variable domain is EAGVTQSPTHLIKTRGQQATLRCSPISGHTSVYWYQQALGLGLQFLLWYDEGEERNRGNFPPRFSGRQFPNYSSELNVNALELEDSALYLCASSSGTVTLNTEAFFGQGTRLTVV.

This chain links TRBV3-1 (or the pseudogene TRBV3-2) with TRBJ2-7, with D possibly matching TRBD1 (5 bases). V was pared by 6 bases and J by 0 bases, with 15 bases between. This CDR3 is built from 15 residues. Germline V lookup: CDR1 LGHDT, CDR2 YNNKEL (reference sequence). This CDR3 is CASSQGGFVSYEQYF. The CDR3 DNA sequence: TGTGCCAGCAGTCAGGGCGGTTTCGTCTCCTACGAGCAGTACTTC.

The CDR3 loop reads CASSLRDAEAFF. CDR3 nucleotides: TGTGCCAGCAGCTTACGGGACGCTGAAGCTTTCTTT. The chain combines TRBV11-2 with TRBJ1-1; maybe TRBD1 (5 bases). The CDR3 covers 12 residues. From germline, CDR1 is SGHAT and CDR2 FQNNGV. The V and J ends lost 2 bases and 6 bases respectively, with 7 bases between them.

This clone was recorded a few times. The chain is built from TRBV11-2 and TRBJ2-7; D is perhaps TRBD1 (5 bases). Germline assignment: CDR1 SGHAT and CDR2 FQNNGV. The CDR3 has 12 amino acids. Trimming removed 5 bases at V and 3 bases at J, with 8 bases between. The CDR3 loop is CASSPDSYEQYF. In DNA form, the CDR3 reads TGTGCCAGCAGCCCTGACAGCTACGAGCAGTACTTC.

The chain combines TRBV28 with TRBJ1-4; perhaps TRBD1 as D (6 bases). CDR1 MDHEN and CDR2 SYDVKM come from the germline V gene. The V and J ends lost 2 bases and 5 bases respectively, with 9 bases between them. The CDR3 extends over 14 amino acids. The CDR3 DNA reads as TGTGCCAGCAGTTTAAAGGGGGGGAATGAAAAACTGTTTTTT. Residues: CASSLKGGNEKLFF.

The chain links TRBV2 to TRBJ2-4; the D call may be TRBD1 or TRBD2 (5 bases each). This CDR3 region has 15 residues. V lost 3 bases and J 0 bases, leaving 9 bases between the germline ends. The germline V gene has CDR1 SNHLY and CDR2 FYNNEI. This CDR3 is CASSDRDLAKNIQYF. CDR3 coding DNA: TGTGCCAGCAGTGACAGGGACCTAGCCAAAAACATTCAGTACTTC.

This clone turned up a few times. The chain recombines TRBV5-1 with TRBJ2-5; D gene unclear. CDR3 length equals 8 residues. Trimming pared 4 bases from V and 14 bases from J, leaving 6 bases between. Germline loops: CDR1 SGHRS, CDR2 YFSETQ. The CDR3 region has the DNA TGCGCCAGCAGCCAGGAATACTTC. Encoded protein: CASSQEYF.

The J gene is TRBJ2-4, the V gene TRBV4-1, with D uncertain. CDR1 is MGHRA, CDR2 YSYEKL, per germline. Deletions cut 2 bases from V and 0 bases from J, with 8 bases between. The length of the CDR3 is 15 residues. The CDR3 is CASSQRILAKNIQYF. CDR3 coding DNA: TGCGCCAGCAGCCAAAGGATTTTAGCCAAAAACATTCAGTACTTC.